The clone carrying this T cell receptor (beta chain) was recorded many times. Documented time point: sample taken at primary tumor resection. The input material, whole RNA from tumor, nontumor lung or frozen PBMC, was sequenced unsorted. Donation came from about 72 patients with untreated early-stage non-small cell lung cancer. The record originates from a study of spatial heterogeneity in lung cancer. For the study at large: A consistent excess of beta-chain over alpha-chain sequences was detected.

One entry per CDR3 protein, called by TCRdb with MiXCR from the 5' RACE reads. Of 25,000 or so distinct CDR3 sequences in the sample, around 4.7% were seen once. Germline values: CDR1 SGHRS, CDR2 YFSETQ. The V and J ends lost 2 bases and 7 bases respectively, with 19 bases between them. The CDR3 is made up of 16 amino acids. The chain is built from TRBV5-1 and TRBJ2-1, with D perhaps TRBD2 (6 bases). This receptor was taken from a male donor with early-stage non-small cell lung cancer. Here the sequenced sample was PBMCs, taken at surgery. The DNA for the CDR3 is TGCGCCAGCAGCTTACGGACTGGAGGAGGGTGGAATGAGCAGTTCTTC. Protein product: CASSLRTGGGWNEQFF.